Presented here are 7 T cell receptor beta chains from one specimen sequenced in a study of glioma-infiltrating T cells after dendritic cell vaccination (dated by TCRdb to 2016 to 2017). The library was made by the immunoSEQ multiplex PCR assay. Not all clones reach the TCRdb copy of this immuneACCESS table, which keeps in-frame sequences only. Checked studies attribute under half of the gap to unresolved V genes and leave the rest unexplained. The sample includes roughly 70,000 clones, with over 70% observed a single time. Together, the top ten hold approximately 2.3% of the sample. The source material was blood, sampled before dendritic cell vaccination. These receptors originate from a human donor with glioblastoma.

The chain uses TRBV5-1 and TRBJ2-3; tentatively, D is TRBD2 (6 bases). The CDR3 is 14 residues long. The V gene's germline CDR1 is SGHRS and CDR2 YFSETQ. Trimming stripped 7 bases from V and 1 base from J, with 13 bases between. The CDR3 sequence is CASAAGFGTDTQYF. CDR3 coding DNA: TGCGCCAGCGCTGCGGGGTTCGGCACAGATACGCAGTATTTT.

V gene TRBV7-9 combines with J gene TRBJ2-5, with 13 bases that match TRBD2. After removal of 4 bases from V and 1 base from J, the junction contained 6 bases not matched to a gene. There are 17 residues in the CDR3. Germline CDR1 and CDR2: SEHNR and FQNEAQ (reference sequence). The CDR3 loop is CASSYGLAGVLQETQYF. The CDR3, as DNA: TGTGCCAGCAGCTACGGACTAGCGGGGGTGCTCCAAGAGACCCAGTACTTC. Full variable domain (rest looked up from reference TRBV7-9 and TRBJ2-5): DTGVSQNPRHKITKRGQNVTFRCDPISEHNRLYWYRQTLGQGPEFLTYFQNEAQLEKSRLLSDRFSAERPKGSFSTLEIQRTEQGDSAMYLCASSYGLAGVLQETQYFGPGTRLLVL.

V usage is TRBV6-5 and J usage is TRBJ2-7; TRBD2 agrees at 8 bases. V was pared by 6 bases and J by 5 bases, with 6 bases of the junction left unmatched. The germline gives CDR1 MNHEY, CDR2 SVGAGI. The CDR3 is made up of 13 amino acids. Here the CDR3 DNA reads TGTGCCAGCAGCCCCCGACTAGCGCACGAGCAGTACTTC. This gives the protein CASSPRLAHEQYF.

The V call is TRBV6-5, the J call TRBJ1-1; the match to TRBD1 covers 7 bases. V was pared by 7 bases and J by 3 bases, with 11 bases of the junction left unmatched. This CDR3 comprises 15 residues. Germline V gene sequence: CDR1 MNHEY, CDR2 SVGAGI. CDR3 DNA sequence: TGTGCCAGCATTCAGGGGGTAAACTGGGACACTGAAGCTTTCTTT. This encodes CASIQGVNWDTEAFF.

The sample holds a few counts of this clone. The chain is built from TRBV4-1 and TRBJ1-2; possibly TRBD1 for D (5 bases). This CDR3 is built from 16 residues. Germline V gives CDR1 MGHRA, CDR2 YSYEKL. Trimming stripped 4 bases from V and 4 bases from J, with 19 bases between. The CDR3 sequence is CASSPTTQDHFYGYTF. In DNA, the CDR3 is TGCGCCAGCAGCCCGACCACACAGGACCACTTCTATGGCTACACCTTC.

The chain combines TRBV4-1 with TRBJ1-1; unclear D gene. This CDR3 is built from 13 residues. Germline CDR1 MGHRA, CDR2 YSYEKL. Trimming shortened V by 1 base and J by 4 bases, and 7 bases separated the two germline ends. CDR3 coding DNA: TGCGCCAGCAGCCAAGTGTGGGCCACTGAAGCTTTCTTT. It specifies CASSQVWATEAFF.

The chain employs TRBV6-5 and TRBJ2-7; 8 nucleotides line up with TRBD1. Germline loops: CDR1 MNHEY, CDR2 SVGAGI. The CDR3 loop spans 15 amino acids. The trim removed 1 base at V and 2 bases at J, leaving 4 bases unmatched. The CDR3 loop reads CASSYFGQGTYEQYF. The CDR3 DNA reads TGTGCCAGCAGTTACTTCGGACAGGGCACCTACGAGCAGTACTTC.